This TCR beta chain appears in the sequencing data of a study of CD8 T cells in Susac syndrome. With random hexamers, roughly 0.5 to 1 ug RNA was reverse transcribed. TCRdb fed the immunoSEQ multiplex PCR reads into MiXCR, producing one record per CDR3 protein. Of over 150,000 distinct CDR3 sequences in the sample, roughly 94% are singletons; the top ten hold around 0.094%. Sequencing of TCR beta was undertaken in CD8+ and CD4+ T cells derived from blood. This clonotype was counted a single time. The antigen is undetermined. Overall study findings and caveats: CD4+ repertoires of Susac syndrome patients lacked detectable clonal expansion.

Germline lookup yields CDR1 SGHDN and CDR2 FVKESK. The CDR3 loop spans 21 amino acids. V shed 0 bases and J 1 base; nucleotides not matched to a gene: 16. The sequenced material came from CD4+ T cells from PBMCs. The chain combines TRBV14 with TRBJ1-5; 9 bases map to TRBD1. This sequence was found in a human donor with Susac syndrome. The CDR3 DNA is TGTGCCAGCAGCCAAGATAGGCGGGGACAGGGAGGTTTTAGGAGCAATCAGCCCCAGCATTTT. Its translation is CASSQDRRGQGGFRSNQPQHF.